This is a list of T cell receptor beta chains from one sample in a study of cytomegalovirus exposure and HLA in healthy donors. Using immunoSEQ multiplex PCR, the repertoire was profiled, and TCRdb retains in-frame clones only, with some absent. The table has around 150,000 clones, approximately 80% seen once. The sequencing sample was made of PBMCs. The source is a young man in good health and CMV-seropositive. The conserved cysteine and the conserved F or W are not part of the CDR3 here. The order of the fields is V gene, D gene, CDR3 protein. D genes are given only for firm matches.

TRBV14 - ASSQEAVRSYNEQF
TRBV5-1 - ASSPDGRRSYEQY
TRBV6-4 - ASSESVGGNEQF
TRBV18 - ASSRDSNQPQH
TRBV7-9 - ASSHPGGGTEAF
TRBV5-6 - ASSFGGFSYNEQF
TRBV28 - ANNHAAYEQY
TRBV29-1 - TVFGGTNGYT
TRBV28 - ASRIQGGKLF
TRBV9 - ASSVEQSTEAF
TRBV7-9 - ASSLAHENLSGELF
TRBV7-2 TRBD1 ASSTQQGGSNQPQH
TRBV9 TRBD2 ASSVGASGGPETQY
TRBV9 TRBD1 ASSPRQGAYNEQF
TRBV19 - ASSIGGPRGAEAF
TRBV5-1 - ASSLGASGKNIQY
TRBV18 - ASSKQYQETQY
TRBV7-9 - SSSLNIEQY
TRBV7-8 TRBD1 ASSLNRGLNTEAF
TRBV29-1 - SVGDTGELF
TRBV5-4 - ASSRGMDRTTNEKLF
TRBV2 TRBD1 ASRQIGTGGNQPQH
TRBV27 TRBD1 ASSLGTGSSYEQY
TRBV5-1 TRBD1 ASSYRTGLGSEQY
TRBV2 TRBD1 ASSEEGRTGGTWAYNEQF
TRBV30 TRBD1 AWSRDRVGNQPQH
TRBV7-9 - ASSLALIEAGRNEKLF
TRBV6-6 TRBD1 ASEGQEVYEQY
TRBV5-1 TRBD1 ASSLQGAQQDTQY
TRBV2 TRBD1 ASRVDRGGEKLF
TRBV7-8 - ASSPQPQGQNTEAF
TRBV6-4 TRBD1 ASSPGQGEADTQY
TRBV12-5 TRBD2 ASGLVPSGLAGGHGSSYEQY
TRBV6-1 TRBD1 ASAQGVGGYT
TRBV11-2 - ASSLDPGVGELF
TRBV9 TRBD1 ASSINTGGNYEQY
TRBV11-3 TRBD1 ASSYRGSSYNEQF
TRBV2 - ASSGPYSNQPQH
TRBV28 TRBD2 ASILSGGWPGELF
TRBV19 - ASSTPTEPEQF
TRBV4-1 TRBD1 ASSQDRDRENTEAF
TRBV29-1 - SVEVETTEKLF
TRBV5-1 TRBD2 ASSQGLGDFNEQF
TRBV7-2 TRBD1 ASSDRVQGEKLF
TRBV25-1 TRBD2 ASSEGRLGLVDTQY
TRBV29-1 TRBD1 SVLTGDPYGYT
TRBV9 - ASSVRQFTDTQY
TRBV4-1 - ASSQESGFSGNTIY
TRBV27 - ASSPYSRGSSYEQY
TRBV7-2 - ASSFSLGERGGEQY
TRBV7-9 - ASRQQGRNEKLF
TRBV6-1 - ASSAPERANYGYT
TRBV7-9 TRBD2 SSSLALGRGYNEQF
TRBV6-4 TRBD1 ASSLGQGPREQF
TRBV6-5 - ASRRELIAGELF
TRBV18 - ASSPRSGGNQPQH